This T cell receptor (beta chain) was sequenced for a study of neurological immune-mediated disorders. Each CDR3 protein gets one entry after TCRdb re-called the 5' RACE reads with MiXCR. The sample yields about 46,000 distinct CDR3 sequences, less than 5% seen once. The CDR3 length is 12 residues. Looked up from germline, CDR1 is DFQATT and CDR2 is SNEGSKA (reference sequence). Trimming stripped 5 bases from V and 3 bases from J, with 10 bases between. This clonotype occurred many times. Material: PBMCs. This sequence was found in a woman in her fifties or sixties with multiple sclerosis. The V gene is TRBV20-1, the J gene TRBJ2-5; D gene uncertain. The CDR3 DNA reads TGCAGTGCTGGCACAGAGAAAGAGACCCAGTACTTC. Translated, it gives CSAGTEKETQYF.